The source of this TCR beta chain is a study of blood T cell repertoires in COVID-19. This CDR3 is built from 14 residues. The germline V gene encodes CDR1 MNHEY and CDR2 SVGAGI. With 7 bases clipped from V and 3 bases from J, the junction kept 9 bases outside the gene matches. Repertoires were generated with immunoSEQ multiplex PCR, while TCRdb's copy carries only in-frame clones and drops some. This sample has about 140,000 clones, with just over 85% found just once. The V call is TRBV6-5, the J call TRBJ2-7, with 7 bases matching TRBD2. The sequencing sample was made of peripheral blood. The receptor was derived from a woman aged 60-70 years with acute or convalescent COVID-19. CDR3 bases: TGTGCCAGCAACTCCTTGGGAGGGATCTACGAGCAGTACTTC. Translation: CASNSLGGIYEQYF.